A single sample is the source of the 32 T cell receptor beta chains below, sequenced in a study of spatial heterogeneity in lung cancer. TCRdb recomputed calls from the 5' RACE reads with MiXCR, one row per CDR3 protein. The sample shows 49,000 or so distinct CDR3 sequences, approximately 12% of them seen only once. The time point is: blood at routine non-recurrence follow-up after resection. Material: PBMCs, obtained at follow-up. These receptors were obtained from a male donor with early-stage non-small cell lung cancer.

This clonotype was counted ten times or more. The V call is TRBV27, the J call TRBJ2-1; 8 nucleotides match TRBD2. The CDR3 spans 16 residues. Germline V gene data show CDR1 as MNHEY and CDR2 as SMNVEV (reference sequence). The junction had 7 bases not matched to a gene; V was cut back by 6 bases and J by 0 bases. The CDR3 is CASSRSGIRSYNEQFF. CDR3 sequence (DNA): TGTGCCAGCAGCCGTAGCGGGATTCGCTCCTACAATGAGCAGTTCTTC.

The table lists this clonotype with a few counts. The rearrangement joins TRBV6-2 or TRBV6-3 to TRBJ1-5; D is possibly TRBD1 (5 bases). CDR1 MNHEY and CDR2 SVGEGT come from the germline V gene. The CDR3 loop spans 13 amino acids. Trimming left V 8 bases short and J 4 bases short, with 12 bases between. The CDR3 DNA follows: TGTGCCAGCTGCCGGGACGCAAATCAGCCCCAGCATTTT. Its protein product is CASCRDANQPQHF.

This clonotype was detected ten times or more. The chain employs TRBV5-4 and TRBJ1-3, with a weak D call TRBD1 (6 bases). Trimming took off 4 bases at V and 1 base at J, with 9 bases between the two ends. This CDR3 has 14 residues. In germline, CDR1 is SGHNT, CDR2 YYREEE (reference sequence). CDR3 in DNA: TGTGCCAGCAGCAACAGGGAATCTGGAAACACCATATATTTT. Protein product: CASSNRESGNTIYF.

This clonotype has only a few counts. CDR3 DNA sequence: TGTGCCAGCAGCTTCGATCCACGGGACATATCCTACGAGCAGTACTTC. Its translation is CASSFDPRDISYEQYF. The rearrangement uses TRBV7-9 and TRBJ2-7, with D possibly matching TRBD1 (6 bases). V gave up 3 bases and J gave up 1 base, with 16 bases separating them. The V gene's germline CDR1 is SEHNR and CDR2 FQNEAQ (reference sequence). The CDR3 is 16 residues long. Drawing the rest from reference TRBV7-9 and TRBJ2-7, the complete variable domain is DTGVSQNPRHKITKRGQNVTFRCDPISEHNRLYWYRQTLGQGPEFLTYFQNEAQLEKSRLLSDRFSAERPKGSFSTLEIQRTEQGDSAMYLCASSFDPRDISYEQYFGPGTRLTVT.

In its sample, this clonotype was seen many times. The chain combines TRBV7-2 with TRBJ2-7; 8 bases fit TRBD1. Germline-derived CDR1 and CDR2 are SGHTA and FQGNSA. V lost 3 bases and J lost 2; bases outside the gene matches: 9. The CDR3 is 16 residues long. CDR3 protein: CASSFGPGQATYEQYF. The CDR3 nucleotides are TGTGCCAGCAGCTTCGGCCCGGGACAGGCGACCTACGAGCAGTACTTC.

The V gene is TRBV12-3 or TRBV12-4, the J gene TRBJ2-7, with D tentatively TRBD2 (6 bases). The ends were cut back, 5 bases at V and 5 bases at J, with 13 bases in the middle. CDR3 length: 13 residues. This chain's CDR3 is CASSRRGADEQYF. The CDR3 coding sequence is TGTGCCAGCAGTCGGAGGGGTGCCGACGAGCAGTACTTC.

This clonotype was recorded at least ten times. The chain combines TRBV19 with TRBJ2-2; no clear D. The V gene's germline CDR1 is LNHDA and CDR2 SQIVND (reference sequence). V lost 9 bases and J lost 2, with 10 bases in between. This CDR3 is 13 amino acids long. The CDR3 loop is CASLEANTGELFF. DNA for the CDR3: TGTGCCAGCCTCGAGGCAAACACCGGGGAGCTGTTTTTT.

This clonotype was seen many times. This chain links TRBV7-8 with TRBJ2-2; 8 bases align to TRBD1. CDR3 length: 14 residues. Germline V gene sequence: CDR1 SGHVS, CDR2 FQNEAQ. The V and J ends lost 6 bases and 0 bases, in that order; junction bases with no gene match: 0. The CDR3 DNA is TGTGCCAGCAGACAGGGGGCGAACACCGGGGAGCTGTTTTTT. Translating gives CASRQGANTGELFF.

A few counts support this clonotype. The rearrangement joins TRBV28 to TRBJ1-6; 7 nucleotides agree with TRBD1. The V and J ends lost 1 base and 13 bases, in that order; junction bases with no gene match: 4. CDR1 MDHEN and CDR2 SYDVKM come from the germline V gene. The CDR3 runs to 13 residues. Here the CDR3 reads CASSLFGTAPLHF. The CDR3 DNA is TGTGCCAGCAGTTTATTCGGGACAGCCCCCCTCCACTTT.

In its sample, this clonotype was seen many times. The chain is built from TRBV3-1 and TRBJ1-1; tentative D call: TRBD1 (5 bases). Germline CDR1 reads LGHDT; CDR2 reads YNNKEL (reference sequence). Trimming pared 4 bases from V and 5 bases from J, leaving 11 bases between. The CDR3 length is 13 residues. CDR3 sequence (DNA): TGTGCCAGCAGCCTGCAGGGATGGACTGAAGCTTTCTTT. This gives the protein CASSLQGWTEAFF.

This clonotype was picked up many times. The chain is built from TRBV7-2 and TRBJ2-5; D perhaps matches TRBD2 (6 bases). The CDR3 is 14 amino acids. Trimming cost V 1 base and J 2 bases, with 8 bases left between them. CDR1 is SGHTA and CDR2 is FQGNSA in the germline V gene. This CDR3 reads CASSLGDWQETQYF. CDR3 bases: TGTGCCAGCAGCTTAGGGGACTGGCAAGAGACCCAGTACTTC.

There are a few counts of this clonotype. V usage is TRBV5-1 and J usage is TRBJ2-3; 7 nucleotides agree with TRBD1. Per germline, CDR1 SGHRS and CDR2 YFSETQ. The V and J ends lost 2 bases and 3 bases, in that order; junction bases with no gene match: 6. CDR3 length: 15 residues. The CDR3 DNA follows: TGCGCCAGCAGCTTCAGGGGGTACGGGACAGATACGCAGTATTTT. It codes for CASSFRGYGTDTQYF.

This clonotype was seen ten or more times. DNA of the CDR3: TGTGCCAGCAGTCTTAGTAGGGCTGAGCAGTTCTTC. The encoded protein is CASSLSRAEQFF. The chain has TRBV2 and TRBJ2-1; no clear D. Germline V gene lookup returns CDR1 SNHLY and CDR2 FYNNEI. V lost 5 bases and J lost 9, with 11 bases in between. This CDR3 comprises 12 residues. Full variable domain (rest looked up from reference TRBV2 and TRBJ2-1): EPEVTQTPSHQVTQMGQEVILRCVPISNHLYFYWYRQILGQKVEFLVSFYNNEISEKSEIFDDQFSVERPDGSNFTLKIRSTKLEDSAMYFCASSLSRAEQFFGPGTRLTVL.

The table lists this clonotype with many counts. The chain carries TRBV4-1 and TRBJ2-7; 8 nucleotides align to TRBD2. The CDR3 runs to 17 residues. Germline CDR1 reads MGHRA; CDR2 reads YSYEKL. V was pared by 4 bases and J by 2 bases, with 13 bases of the junction left unmatched. The CDR3 DNA reads as TGCGCCAGCAGCCCGACGACCCCACCAGCGGGAGCCTACGAGCAGTACTTC. Translated: CASSPTTPPAGAYEQYF.

This sequence joins TRBV3-1 and TRBJ2-5, with no clear D. V was pared by 1 base and J by 1 base, with 4 bases between. From germline, CDR1 is LGHDT and CDR2 YNNKEL (reference sequence). The CDR3 runs 13 residues. CDR3 loop: CASSQATQETQYF. The CDR3 DNA is TGTGCCAGCAGCCAAGCAACCCAAGAGACCCAGTACTTC.

This clonotype was observed many times. V usage is TRBV7-2 and J usage is TRBJ2-7; D unclear. CDR1 SGHTA and CDR2 FQGNSA come from the germline V gene. V was shortened by 4 bases and J by 3 bases, with 4 bases between the two germline ends. CDR3 length: 11 amino acids. CDR3 sequence (DNA): TGTGCCAGCAGCTCCCTCTACGAGCAGTACTTC. It specifies CASSSLYEQYF. Using reference TRBV7-2 and TRBJ2-7 for the parts outside the CDR3, the full variable domain is GAGVSQSPSNKVTEKGKDVELRCDPISGHTALYWYRQSLGQGLEFLIYFQGNSAPDKSGLPSDRFSAERTGGSVSTLTIQRTQQEDSAVYLCASSSLYEQYFGPGTRLTVT.

This sequence joins TRBV6-2 or TRBV6-3 and TRBJ2-1; D remains ambiguous. Trimming pared 2 bases from V and 8 bases from J, leaving 13 bases between. The germline CDR1 and CDR2 sequences are MNHEY and SVGEGT. The CDR3 spans 14 residues. CDR3 region: CASSYGGSNDEQFF. In DNA, the CDR3 is TGTGCCAGCAGTTACGGCGGATCCAATGATGAGCAGTTCTTC.

There are many counts of this clonotype. The chain uses TRBV12-3 or TRBV12-4 and TRBJ1-3, with 8 bases that match TRBD1. The V gene end was trimmed by 2 bases and the J gene end by 4 bases; junction bases not matched to a gene: 1. The CDR3 covers 14 residues. The DNA for the CDR3 is TGTGCCAGCAGTTTAAGGACAGGGGGAAACACCATATATTTT. It encodes CASSLRTGGNTIYF.

In this sample, this clonotype turned up once. A junction boundary mismatches the germline segment, possibly from a read error. The J gene is TRBJ2-7, the V gene TRBV12-5, with no clear D. CDR1 LGHNT and CDR2 FRNRAP come from the germline V gene. CDR3 size: 9 residues. CDR3 in amino acids: CALFYEQYF. The DNA for the CDR3 is TGCGCTCTCTTCTACGAGCAGTACTTC.

Many counts were recorded for this clonotype. The V gene is TRBV19, the J gene TRBJ2-1; D is unresolved. The CDR3 loop spans 11 amino acids. V shed 7 bases and J shed 8 bases, with 9 bases lying between them. Germline CDR1 and CDR2: LNHDA and SQIVND (reference sequence). CDR3 in amino acids: CASTMHDEQFF. CDR3 bases: TGTGCCAGTACCATGCACGATGAGCAGTTCTTC.

This clonotype was seen at least ten times. The chain couples TRBV7-2 to TRBJ1-3; D unresolved. V lost 4 bases and J 1 base, leaving 8 bases between the germline ends. This CDR3 contains 14 residues. The germline V gene encodes CDR1 SGHTA and CDR2 FQGNSA. The CDR3 protein is CASSYRGSGNTIYF. CDR3 nucleotides: TGTGCCAGCAGCTACCGGGGATCTGGAAACACCATATATTTT.

The chain employs TRBV6-2 or TRBV6-3 and TRBJ2-7; 10 bases agree with TRBD2. CDR3 length equals 15 residues. The V segment lost 2 bases and the J segment 6 bases; nucleotides outside the gene matches: 7. Germline V gene lookup returns CDR1 MNHEY and CDR2 SVGEGT. This chain's CDR3 is CASSYITGTSAEQYF. The CDR3 coding sequence is TGTGCCAGCAGTTACATTACCGGGACTAGCGCCGAGCAGTACTTC.

Ten or more counts support this clonotype. The J gene is TRBJ1-1, the V gene TRBV11-2, with a possible D match to TRBD1 (5 bases). CDR1 and CDR2 (germline): SGHAT, FQNNGV. Trimming left V 6 bases short and J 5 bases short, with 13 bases between. This CDR3 has 13 residues. The chain's CDR3 is CASSFQGQTEAFF. CDR3 in DNA: TGTGCCAGCAGTTTTCAGGGTCAGACTGAAGCTTTCTTT.

This clonotype showed up just a few times. The chain combines TRBV11-1 with TRBJ1-1; D unresolved. Germline CDR1 SGHAT, CDR2 FQDESV (reference sequence). Trimming cost V 5 bases and J 1 base, with 11 bases left between them. The CDR3 runs 14 residues. Here the CDR3 reads CASSSRAANTEAFF. The DNA of the CDR3 is TGTGCCAGCAGCAGCCGAGCGGCGAACACTGAAGCTTTCTTT.

This clonotype was detected many times. V usage is TRBV30 and J usage is TRBJ2-7, with a tentative D call TRBD1 (6 bases). This CDR3 has 11 residues. Germline loops: CDR1 GTSNPN, CDR2 SVGIG (reference sequence). Trimming removed 1 base at V and 12 bases at J, with 13 bases between. The CDR3 DNA sequence: TGTGCCTGGAGTGCCCGGGACACCGCGTACTTC. It is translated as CAWSARDTAYF.

This clonotype was counted at least ten times. The chain has TRBV6-1 and TRBJ1-6; no firm D call. The CDR3 covers 15 residues. V was trimmed by 6 bases and J by 1 base, leaving 10 bases between them. Germline V gene sequence: CDR1 MNHNS, CDR2 SASEGT. DNA for the CDR3: TGTGCCAGCAGGCTTACGTTGTCCTATAATTCACCCCTCCACTTT. Its translation: CASRLTLSYNSPLHF.

This clonotype was picked up many times. The V and J genes are TRBV5-1 and TRBJ2-5; 13 nucleotides agree with TRBD2. Germline V gene sequence: CDR1 SGHRS, CDR2 YFSETQ. The junction had 1 base not matched to a gene; V was cut back by 1 base and J by 4 bases. The CDR3 spans 15 residues. The CDR3 DNA reads as TGCGCCAGCAGCTTGTGGACTAGCGGGGGAGAGACCCAGTACTTC. Its translation is CASSLWTSGGETQYF.

At least ten counts were recorded for this clonotype. The chain links TRBV12-3 or TRBV12-4 to TRBJ2-7, with D perhaps TRBD1 (6 bases). The germline V and J ends were trimmed by 6 bases and 3 bases, with 9 bases remaining between them. This CDR3 contains 12 residues. The CDR3 region is CASSSDSYEQYF. The CDR3 region has the DNA TGTGCCAGCAGCTCGGACAGCTACGAGCAGTACTTC.

The CDR3 region has the DNA TGTGCCAGCAGCTTAAGACGCGGGGCAAGCTCCTACGAGCAGTACTTC. It encodes CASSLRRGASSYEQYF. The chain recombines TRBV7-3 with TRBJ2-7; TRBD2 is a possible D gene (6 bases). V dropped 1 base and J dropped 0 bases, with 13 bases sitting between them. The germline V gene encodes CDR1 SGHTA and CDR2 FQGTGA. This CDR3 has 16 residues.

In this sample, this clonotype turned up many times. The chain combines TRBV2 with TRBJ2-6; 9 bases are shared with TRBD1. CDR1 SNHLY and CDR2 FYNNEI come from the germline V gene. V shed 9 bases, J shed 1 base, and the junction held 4 bases outside the gene matches. The CDR3 contains 15 residues. Here the CDR3 reads CARRDRVSGANVLTF. In DNA, the CDR3 is TGTGCCAGACGGGACAGGGTTTCTGGGGCCAACGTCCTGACTTTC.

The chain joins TRBV7-9 to TRBJ1-1; D ambiguous. The germline CDR1 and CDR2 sequences are SEHNR and FQNEAQ (reference sequence). The CDR3 has 13 residues. With 3 bases removed from V and 3 bases from J, the gap between germline ends came to 8 bases. CDR3 in amino acids: CASSFSRDTEAFF. In nucleotides, the CDR3 is TGTGCCAGCAGCTTTAGCCGGGACACTGAAGCTTTCTTT.

The sample holds a few counts of this clonotype. The chain combines TRBV20-1 with TRBJ2-3; D unclear. V lost 4 bases and J 4 bases, leaving 15 bases between the germline ends. CDR3 length: 14 amino acids. Germline CDR1 DFQATT, CDR2 SNEGSKA (reference sequence). CDR3 amino acids: CSATPSRLADTQYF. DNA for the CDR3: TGCAGTGCTACCCCTTCCCGTCTGGCAGATACGCAGTATTTT.